These 5 T cell receptor beta chains came from one sample sequenced in a study of blood T cell repertoires in COVID-19. The data were produced by immunoSEQ multiplex PCR, yet TCRdb's version contains in-frame clones alone and is incomplete. The data contain about 90,000 clones, roughly nine tenths of them singletons. The sample was peripheral blood. These receptors all stem from a man between 45 and 60 years old with COVID-19, enrolled during active disease.

V and J are TRBV5-5 and TRBJ2-3; TRBD1 matches 9 bases. CDR1 is SGHKS, CDR2 YYEKEE, per germline (reference sequence). Germline trimming cut 2 bases from V and 4 bases from J; bases unmatched to any gene: 2. CDR3 length: 14 amino acids. CDR3 loop: CASSLQGAADTQYF. Here the CDR3 DNA reads TGTGCCAGCAGCTTACAGGGGGCCGCAGATACGCAGTATTTT.

The rearrangement joins TRBV5-1 to TRBJ1-4; D call uncertain. Deletions cut 0 bases from V and 0 bases from J, with 9 bases between. Germline CDR1 reads SGHRS; CDR2 reads YFSETQ. The length of the CDR3 is 16 residues. In nucleotides, the CDR3 is TGCGCCAGCAGCTTGGAGATGAGGGCAACTAATGAAAAACTGTTTTTT. It yields the protein CASSLEMRATNEKLFF.

The V and J genes are TRBV16 and TRBJ2-5; D remains unclear. The CDR3 has 14 residues. The germline CDR1 and CDR2 sequences are KGHSY and FQNENV. V was clipped by 1 base and J by 1 base, with 7 bases between them. The CDR3 DNA follows: TGTGCCAGCAGCCAATTTACTACCCAAGAGACCCAGTACTTC. Translated: CASSQFTTQETQYF.

A few counts support this clone. The chain couples TRBV27 to TRBJ1-4, with 9 bases lining up with TRBD1. CDR3 length equals 18 residues. Germline CDR1 MNHEY, CDR2 SMNVEV (reference sequence). The ends lost 5 bases at V and 7 bases at J; junction bases unmatched: 17. The CDR3 sequence is CASSPPGQGDQSGEKLFF. Here the CDR3 DNA reads TGTGCCAGCAGTCCTCCGGGACAGGGAGATCAGTCGGGTGAAAAACTGTTTTTT.

The chain has TRBV6-4 and TRBJ1-4, with TRBD1 matching 7 bases. The germline CDR1 and CDR2 sequences are MRHNA and SNTAGT. V lost 2 bases, J lost 4 bases, and 10 bases stayed unmatched. This CDR3 is built from 17 residues. CDR3 loop: CASSDHPTQGINEKLFF. The CDR3 DNA is TGTGCCAGCAGTGACCATCCCACACAGGGGATTAATGAAAAACTGTTTTTT.